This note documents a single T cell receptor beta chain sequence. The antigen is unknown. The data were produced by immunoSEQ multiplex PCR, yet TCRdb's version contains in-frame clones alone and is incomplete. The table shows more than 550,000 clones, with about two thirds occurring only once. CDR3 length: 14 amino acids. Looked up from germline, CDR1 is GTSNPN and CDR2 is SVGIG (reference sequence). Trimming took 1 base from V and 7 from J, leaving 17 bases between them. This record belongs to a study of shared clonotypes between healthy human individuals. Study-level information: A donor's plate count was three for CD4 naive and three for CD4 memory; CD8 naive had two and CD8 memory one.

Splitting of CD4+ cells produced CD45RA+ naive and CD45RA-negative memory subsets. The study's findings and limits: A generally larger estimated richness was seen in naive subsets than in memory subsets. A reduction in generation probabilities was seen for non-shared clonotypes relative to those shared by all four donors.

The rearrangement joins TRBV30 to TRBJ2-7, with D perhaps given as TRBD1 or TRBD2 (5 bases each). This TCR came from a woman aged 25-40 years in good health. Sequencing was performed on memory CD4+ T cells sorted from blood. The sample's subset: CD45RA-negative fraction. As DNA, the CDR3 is TGTGCCTGGAGTGCGGGGACGCCCTCGGGGGAGCAGTACTTC. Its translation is CAWSAGTPSGEQYF.